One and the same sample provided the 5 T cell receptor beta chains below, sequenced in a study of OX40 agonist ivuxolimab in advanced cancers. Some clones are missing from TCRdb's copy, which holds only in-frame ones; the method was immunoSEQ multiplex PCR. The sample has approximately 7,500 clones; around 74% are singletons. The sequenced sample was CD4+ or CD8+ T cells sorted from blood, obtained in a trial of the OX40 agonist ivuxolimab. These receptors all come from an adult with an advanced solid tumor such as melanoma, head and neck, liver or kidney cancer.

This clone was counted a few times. The CDR3 coding sequence is TGTGCCAGCAGTTTCGAATTTGACACCTTCAATGAAAAACTGTTTTTT. This gives the protein CASSFEFDTFNEKLFF. The chain links TRBV7-3 to TRBJ1-4, with no clear D. The CDR3 is made up of 16 amino acids. Trimming pared 6 bases from V and 5 bases from J, leaving 19 bases between. Germline V gene data show CDR1 as SGHTA and CDR2 as FQGTGA.

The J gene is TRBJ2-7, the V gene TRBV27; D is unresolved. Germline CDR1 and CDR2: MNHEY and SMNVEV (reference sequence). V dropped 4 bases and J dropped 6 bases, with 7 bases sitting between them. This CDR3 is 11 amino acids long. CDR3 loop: CASSSSAEQYF. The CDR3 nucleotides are TGTGCCAGCAGTTCCTCGGCCGAGCAGTACTTC.

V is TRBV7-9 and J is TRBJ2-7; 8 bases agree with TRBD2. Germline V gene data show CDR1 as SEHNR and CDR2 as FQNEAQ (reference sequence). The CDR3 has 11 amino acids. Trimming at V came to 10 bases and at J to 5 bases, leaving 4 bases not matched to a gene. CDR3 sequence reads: CAIGLADEQYF. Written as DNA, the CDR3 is TGTGCCATCGGACTAGCAGACGAGCAGTACTTC.

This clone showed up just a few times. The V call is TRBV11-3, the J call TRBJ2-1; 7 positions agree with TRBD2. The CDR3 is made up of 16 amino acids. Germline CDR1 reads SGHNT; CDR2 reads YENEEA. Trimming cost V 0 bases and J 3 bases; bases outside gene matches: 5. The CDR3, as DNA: TGTGCCAGCAGCTTAGAAGGCGGGAGCGTCTACAATGAGCAGTTCTTC. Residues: CASSLEGGSVYNEQFF.

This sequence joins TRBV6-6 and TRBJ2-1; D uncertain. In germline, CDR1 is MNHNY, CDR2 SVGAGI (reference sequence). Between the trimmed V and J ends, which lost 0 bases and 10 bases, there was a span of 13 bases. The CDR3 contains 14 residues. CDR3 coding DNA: TGTGCCAGCAGTTACTCCCCTAGAGGCGGCGAGCAGTTCTTC. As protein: CASSYSPRGGEQFF.